This TCR beta chain stems from a study of T-cell memory formation after mild COVID-19. Study-wide background: Largely, the TCR clusters proved donor specific. General study findings and limits: Several responding clones turned up in pre-infection memory, indicating that cross-reactive memory may have taken part. Largely, contracting CD4+ clones fell within CM and EM, and contracting CD8+ clones within EMRA.

This clonotype was counted a few times. As yet, its antigen is unknown. 5'RACE, which relied on constant-segment primers, yielded TCR alpha and TCR beta cDNA libraries carrying sample barcodes and UMIs. TCRdb ran MiXCR on the 5' RACE reads and lists one entry per CDR3 protein. The data hold under 200,000 distinct CDR3 sequences, with roughly 10% observed a single time. The sequence was obtained from a man between 18 and 35 years old who had mild COVID-19 (a few samples of this study predate the infection). Cell type and time point are not known. Material: PBMCs or a T cell subset sorted from them (not recorded which).

This CDR3 reads CASSQDQAGVGTDTQYF. The CDR3 DNA reads TGCGCCAGCAGCCAAGATCAAGCGGGGGTCGGCACAGATACGCAGTATTTT. The chain uses TRBV4-3 and TRBJ2-3; 8 bases agree with TRBD2. V shed 0 bases, J shed 1 base, and the junction held 6 bases outside the gene matches. The CDR3 runs to 17 residues. Germline CDR1 is LGHNA and CDR2 is YSLEER.